The rows below give T cell receptor beta chains drawn from one sample of a study. Clones were read by immunoSEQ multiplex PCR, and TCRdb kept only the in-frame ones, dropping some. Here the sample spans about 50,000 clones, approximately 93% being singletons. Sequencing was carried out using PBMCs. The receptors derive from a man aged 40-49 years with rheumatoid arthritis. The CDR3 runs from the conserved cysteine through the conserved F or W. The D gene is left open where the match is weak. Some rows mark clone size as missing; the rest say once, few, many or name a class of expanded clone.

TRBJ1-3	-	-	TRBV9	CASSVGQTSGNTIYF	TGTGCCAGCAGCGTAGGACAGACCTCTGGAAACACCATATATTTT
TRBJ1-1	-	TRBD1	TRBV11-2	CASSRGTGGTEAFF	TGTGCCAGCAGCCGCGGGACAGGGGGCACTGAAGCTTTCTTT
TRBJ1-2	-	-	TRBV25-1	CASSEGRQLQPYGYTF	TGTGCCAGCAGTGAGGGTCGACAGCTCCAACCCTATGGCTACACCTTC
TRBJ2-1	-	-	TRBV3-1/TRBV3-2	CASSQDPIGVYNEQFF	TGTGCCAGCAGCCAAGATCCCATCGGGGTATACAATGAGCAGTTCTTC
TRBJ2-2	-	-	TRBV18	CASSPDRQNTGELFF	TGTGCCAGCTCACCCGACAGACAGAACACCGGGGAGCTGTTTTTT
TRBJ1-3	-	-	TRBV6-5	CASSSPPAGSGNTIYF	TGTGCCAGCAGTTCCCCTCCTGCAGGGTCTGGAAACACCATATATTTT
TRBJ2-1	-	-	TRBV19	CASSLYTDSYNEQFF	TGTGCCAGTAGTCTTTACACTGATTCCTACAATGAGCAGTTCTTC
TRBJ1-4	-	-	TRBV6-5	CASSSNEKLFF	TGTGCCAGCAGTTCTAATGAAAAACTGTTTTTT
TRBJ2-6	-	TRBD2	TRBV27	CATIAGGPSGANVLTF	TGTGCCACGATAGCGGGGGGACCCTCTGGGGCCAACGTCCTGACTTTC
TRBJ1-2	-	-	TRBV11-2	CASWSGRGYTF	TGTGCCAGCTGGTCAGGGAGAGGCTACACCTTC
TRBJ1-3	once	TRBD1	TRBV9	CASSVPGTGENTIYF	TGTGCCAGCAGCGTACCCGGGACAGGAGAAAACACCATATATTTT
TRBJ1-6	-	-	TRBV30	CAGGRRVENSPLHF	TGTGCCGGGGGGAGGAGAGTGGAGAATTCACCCCTCCACTTT
TRBJ1-2	-	-	TRBV15	CATSRGGSLANYGYTF	TGTGCCACCAGCAGAGGAGGGTCCTTAGCTAACTATGGCTACACCTTC
TRBJ2-3	-	TRBD2	TRBV5-1	CASSLQLAGTDTQYF	TGCGCCAGCAGCTTGCAACTAGCGGGGACAGATACGCAGTATTTT
TRBJ1-1	-	-	TRBV7-9	CASNRGGTEAFF	TGTGCCAGTAATAGGGGTGGCACTGAAGCTTTCTTT
TRBJ2-3	-	TRBD2	TRBV9	CASSVRGSGWGTDTQYF	TGTGCCAGCAGCGTACGGGGTAGCGGGTGGGGCACAGATACGCAGTATTTT
TRBJ2-1	once	TRBD1	TRBV7-9	CASSPRQGPGTGNEQFF	TGTGCCAGCAGCCCACGACAGGGCCCGGGGACCGGAAATGAGCAGTTCTTC
TRBJ2-5	-	-	TRBV28	CASSLLQETQYF	TGTGCCAGCAGTTTGCTTCAAGAGACCCAGTACTTC
TRBJ2-1	-	TRBD2	TRBV28	CASSLNSGRARNEQFF	TGTGCCAGCAGCCTTAATAGCGGGAGGGCCAGGAATGAGCAGTTCTTC
TRBJ1-4	few	-	TRBV3-1/TRBV3-2	CASSQMVETNEKLFF	TGTGCCAGCAGCCAAATGGTGGAGACTAATGAAAAACTGTTTTTT
TRBJ2-5	-	TRBD2	TRBV13	CASSSRTSGGLTQYF	TGTGCCAGCAGCTCAAGGACTAGCGGGGGTCTTACCCAGTACTTC
TRBJ2-1	-	TRBD2	TRBV7-6	CASSSTSGRPIYNEQFF	TGTGCCAGCAGCTCCACTAGCGGGAGACCAATCTACAATGAGCAGTTCTTC
TRBJ2-6	-	-	TRBV18	CASSPRRSGANVLTF	TGTGCCAGCTCACCACGAAGATCTGGGGCCAACGTCCTGACTTTC
TRBJ1-1	few	-	TRBV6-2/TRBV6-3	CASSYRNTEAFF	TGTGCCAGCAGTTACAGGAACACTGAAGCTTTCTTT
TRBJ1-2	-	-	TRBV30	CARREGWDYGYTF	TGTGCCCGGCGAGAGGGTTGGGACTATGGCTACACCTTC
TRBJ2-7	-	TRBD2	TRBV10-2	CASSEGLAGVHEQYF	TGCGCCAGCAGTGAGGGACTAGCGGGAGTCCACGAGCAGTACTTC
TRBJ2-2	-	-	TRBV9	CASSVAGATGELFF	TGTGCCAGCAGCGTAGCTGGGGCCACCGGGGAGCTGTTTTTT
TRBJ2-7	-	-	TRBV9	CASSVASGYEQCF	TGTGCCAGCAGCGTAGCTTCAGGGTACGAGCAGTGCTTC
TRBJ2-7	-	-	TRBV3-1/TRBV3-2	CASSRRRGYSYEQYF	TGTGCCAGCAGCCGCCGGAGGGGCTACTCCTACGAGCAGTACTTC
TRBJ2-7	-	-	TRBV19	CASSIANGGQAYEQYF	TGTGCCAGTAGTATTGCAAACGGAGGGCAGGCCTACGAGCAGTACTTC
TRBJ2-5	-	-	TRBV7-9	CASSLAQYQETQYF	TGTGCCAGCAGCTTAGCGCAGTACCAAGAGACCCAGTACTTC
TRBJ2-3	-	-	TRBV3-1/TRBV3-2	CASSQVPDTQYF	TGTGCCAGCAGCCAAGTTCCGGATACGCAGTATTTT
TRBJ2-7	-	-	TRBV6-6	CASGRVAEQYF	TGTGCTAGCGGAAGGGTAGCCGAGCAGTACTTC
TRBJ2-1	-	TRBD2	TRBV4-1	CASSQGGAGESHNEQFF	TGCGCCAGCAGCCAAGGGGGAGCGGGGGAGTCCCACAATGAGCAGTTCTTC
TRBJ2-3	-	-	TRBV6-5	CASSYARNFNTDTQYF	TGTGCCAGCAGTTACGCCCGGAATTTCAACACAGATACGCAGTATTTT
TRBJ1-1	-	TRBD1	TRBV29-1	CSAQGNAAEAFF	TGCAGCGCACAGGGGAACGCTGCTGAAGCTTTCTTT
TRBJ2-7	-	TRBD2	TRBV3-1/TRBV3-2	CASSQEAGGLYEQYF	TGTGCCAGCAGCCAAGAAGCGGGGGGGCTTTACGAGCAGTACTTC
TRBJ2-7	-	-	TRBV5-8	CASSISGTISYEQYF	TGTGCCAGCAGCATTTCCGGGACAATCTCCTACGAGCAGTACTTC
TRBJ1-4	-	-	TRBV4-1	CASSQAAGAGKLFF	TGCGCCAGCAGCCAAGCTGCGGGCGCGGGAAAACTGTTTTTT
TRBJ1-2	-	-	TRBV12-3/TRBV12-4	CASSPTAAGYTF	TGTGCCAGCAGTCCGACAGCCGCCGGCTACACCTTC
TRBJ1-4	-	-	TRBV21-1	CASSKLGIQGEKLFF	TGTGCCAGCAGCAAATTAGGGATACAAGGTGAAAAACTGTTTTTT
TRBJ1-4	-	-	TRBV14	CASSQADPTNEKLFF	TGTGCCAGCAGCCAAGCGGACCCCACTAATGAAAAACTGTTTTTT
TRBJ2-2	-	-	TRBV25-1	CASSRFANTGELFF	TGTGCCAGCAGTCGATTCGCGAACACCGGGGAGCTGTTTTTT
TRBJ1-5	-	-	TRBV19	CASSPRAEVLEPQHF	TGTGCCAGTAGTCCCCGGGCCGAGGTATTGGAGCCCCAGCATTTT
TRBJ2-5	-	TRBD1	TRBV7-9	CASSSWTGETQYF	TGTGCCAGCAGCTCCTGGACAGGAGAGACCCAGTACTTC
TRBJ2-1	-	TRBD2	TRBV9	CASSPPGGGRDEQFF	TGTGCCAGCAGCCCCCCCGGGGGAGGGAGGGATGAGCAGTTCTTC
TRBJ1-5	-	TRBD1	TRBV5-1	CASSHGQGTNQPQHF	TGCGCCAGCAGCCACGGACAGGGGACCAACCAGCCCCAGCATTTT
TRBJ2-1	-	TRBD1	TRBV6-5	CASSNGQGRNEQFF	TGTGCCAGCAGTAACGGACAGGGTCGGAATGAGCAGTTCTTC